This T cell receptor (beta chain) was observed in a study of blood T cell repertoires in COVID-19. At the level of the study: Acute and convalescent COVID-19 specimens originated in the United States, Italy and Spain. T cells, B-cell-depleted T cells, or PBMCs provided the cDNA or gDNA that served as material.

Germline CDR1 is SGDLS and CDR2 is YYNGEE. V lost 0 bases, J lost 6 bases, and 5 bases stayed unmatched. The length of the CDR3 is 15 residues. Original data processing: The assay estimated nucleated cells by amplifying reference gene primers. Assay: immunoSEQ multiplex PCR; the TCRdb copy retains only in-frame clones and omits some. The D gene and trimming were derived from the DNA, and the V and J assignments and clone size from that table. This table has around 60,000 clones, approximately 90% appearing once. J is TRBJ2-7 and V is TRBV9; 11 bases are shared with TRBD1. This receptor was obtained from a woman aged 60 to 75 with active COVID-19. The material sequenced was peripheral blood. CDR3 residues: CASSVGDRGYFEQYF. The DNA for the CDR3 is TGTGCCAGCAGCGTAGGGGACAGGGGGTATTTCGAGCAGTACTTC. Variable domain in full (rest from reference TRBV9 and TRBJ2-7): DSGVTQTPKHLITATGQRVTLRCSPRSGDLSVYWYQQSLDQGLQFLIQYYNGEERAKGNILERFSAQQFPDLHSELNLSSLELGDSALYFCASSVGDRGYFEQYFGPGTRLTVT.